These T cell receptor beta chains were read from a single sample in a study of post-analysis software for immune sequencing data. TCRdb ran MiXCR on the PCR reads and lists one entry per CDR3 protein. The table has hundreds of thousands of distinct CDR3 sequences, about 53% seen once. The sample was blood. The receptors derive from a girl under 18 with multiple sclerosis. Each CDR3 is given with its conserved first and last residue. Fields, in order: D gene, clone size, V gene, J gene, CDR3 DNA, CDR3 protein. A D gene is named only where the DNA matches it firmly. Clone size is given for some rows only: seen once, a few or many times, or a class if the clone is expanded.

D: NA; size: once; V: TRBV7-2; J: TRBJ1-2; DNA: TGTGCCAGCAGTCCCCAGGGTTTCGGCGGCTACACCTTC; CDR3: CASSPQGFGGYTF
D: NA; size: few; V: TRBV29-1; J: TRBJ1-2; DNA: TGCAGCGTTGAAGATCCGGGGTTTTACTATGGCTACACCTTC; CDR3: CSVEDPGFYYGYTF
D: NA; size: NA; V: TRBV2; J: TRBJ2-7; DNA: TGTGCCAGCAGAGTCTACGGGCAGTACTTC; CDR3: CASRVYGQYF
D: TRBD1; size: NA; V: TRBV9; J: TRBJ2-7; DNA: TGTGCCAGCAGCGCGACAGGGGAAGGCGGCGAGCAGTACTTC; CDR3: CASSATGEGGEQYF
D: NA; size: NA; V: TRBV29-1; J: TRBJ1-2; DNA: TGCAGCGTGCGACCGACGGACTATGGCTACACCTTC; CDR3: CSVRPTDYGYTF
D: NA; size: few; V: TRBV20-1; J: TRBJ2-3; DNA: TGCAGTGCTAGAGATCTGTTTGGGACCTATAGAACAGATACGCAGTATTTT; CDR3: CSARDLFGTYRTDTQYF
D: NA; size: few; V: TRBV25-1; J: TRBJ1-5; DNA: TGTGCCAGCAGTGAACAGGGAAGTCAGCCCCAGCATTTT; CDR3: CASSEQGSQPQHF
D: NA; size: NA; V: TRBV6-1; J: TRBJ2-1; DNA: TGTGCCAGCATTTTAACTAGGAACTACAATGAGCGGTTCTTC; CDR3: CASILTRNYNERFF
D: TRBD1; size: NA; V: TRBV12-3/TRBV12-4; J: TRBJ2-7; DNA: TGTGCCAGCGCGGACAGGGGAAGGGTCGAGCAGTACTTC; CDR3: CASADRGRVEQYF
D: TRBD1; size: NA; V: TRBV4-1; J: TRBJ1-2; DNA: TGCGCCAGCAGCCAAGACCGGGACAGGTACTATGGCTACACCTTC; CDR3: CASSQDRDRYYGYTF
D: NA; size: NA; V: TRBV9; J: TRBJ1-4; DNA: TGTGCCAGCAGCGTAGACCCAGGCCCAGGGGAACTGTTTTTT; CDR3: CASSVDPGPGELFF
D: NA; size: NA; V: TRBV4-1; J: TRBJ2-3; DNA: TGCGCCAGCAGCCAAGATGGGGGACTTCCACCAGATACGCAGTATTTT; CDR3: CASSQDGGLPPDTQYF
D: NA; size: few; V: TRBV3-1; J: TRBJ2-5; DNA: TGTGCCAGCAGCCAAGATCTATTGAGGGAGCAGTACTTC; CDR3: CASSQDLLREQYF
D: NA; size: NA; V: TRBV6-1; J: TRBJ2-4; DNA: TGTGCCAGCAGTGTACTCCAGGAAACAGAGCAGTACTTC; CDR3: CASSVLQETEQYF
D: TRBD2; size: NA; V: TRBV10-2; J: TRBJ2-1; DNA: TGCGCCAGCAAAAACTCGCGGGGGAACTCCTACAATGAGCAGTTCTTC; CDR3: CASKNSRGNSYNEQFF
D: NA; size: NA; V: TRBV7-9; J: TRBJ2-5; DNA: TGTGCCAGCAGCTTCACGGAGGACAGCCAAGAGACCCAGTACTTC; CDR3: CASSFTEDSQETQYF
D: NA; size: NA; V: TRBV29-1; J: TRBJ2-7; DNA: TGCAGCTTTAGCCGCGACTCCTACGAGCAGTACTTC; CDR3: CSFSRDSYEQYF
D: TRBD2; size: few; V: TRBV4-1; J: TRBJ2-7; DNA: TGCGCCAGCAGCTATAGCGGGAGTGACCCCTCGTACGAGCAGTACTTC; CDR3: CASSYSGSDPSYEQYF
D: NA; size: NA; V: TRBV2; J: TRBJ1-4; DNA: TGTGCCAGCAGTACCGACCAAGGATTTAATGAAAAACTGTTTTTT; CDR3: CASSTDQGFNEKLFF
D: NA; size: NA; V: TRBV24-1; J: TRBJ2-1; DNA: TGTGCCACCAGTGACCCCGGACACTTCTCCAATGAGCAGTTCTTC; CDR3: CATSDPGHFSNEQFF
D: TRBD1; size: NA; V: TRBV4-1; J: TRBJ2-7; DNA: TGCGCCAGCAGCCAAGGCCCGGGACAGGGGGCCTACGAGCAGTACTTC; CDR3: CASSQGPGQGAYEQYF
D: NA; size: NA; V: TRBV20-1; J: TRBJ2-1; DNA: TGCAGTGCTAGTGAGGGGACCACCTACAATGAGCAGTTCTTC; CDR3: CSASEGTTYNEQFF
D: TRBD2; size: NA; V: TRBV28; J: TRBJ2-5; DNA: TGTGCCAGCAGGCGGGGGGCGGTGGAGACCCAGTACTTC; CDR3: CASRRGAVETQYF
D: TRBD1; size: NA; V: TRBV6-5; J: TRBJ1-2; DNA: TGTGCCAGCCACCCCAGGGGGCACAACTATGGCTACACCTTC; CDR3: CASHPRGHNYGYTF
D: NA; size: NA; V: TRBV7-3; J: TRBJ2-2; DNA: TGTGCCAGCAGCGGATCCGGTGTCGGCGGGGAGCTGTTTTTT; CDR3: CASSGSGVGGELFF
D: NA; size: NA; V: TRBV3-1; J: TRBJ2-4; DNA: TGTGCCAGCAGCCAAGCACTTATAGGCAAAAACATTCAGTACTTC; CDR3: CASSQALIGKNIQYF
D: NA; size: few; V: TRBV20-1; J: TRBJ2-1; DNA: TGCAGTGCTAGAGATCCCTCGTACAATGAGCAGTTCTTC; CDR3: CSARDPSYNEQFF
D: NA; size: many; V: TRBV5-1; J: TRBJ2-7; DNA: TGCGCCAGCAGCCCACGGACAGATTCCTACGAGCAGTACTTC; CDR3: CASSPRTDSYEQYF
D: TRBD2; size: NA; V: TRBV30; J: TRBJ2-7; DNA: TGTGCCTGGAGTCCACCCCGACTAGCGGTCTACGAGCAGTACTTC; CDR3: CAWSPPRLAVYEQYF
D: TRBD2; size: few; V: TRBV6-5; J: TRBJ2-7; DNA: TGTGCCAGCAGATCCGCTAGCGGGGGGCCCTCCTACGAGCAGTACTTC; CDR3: CASRSASGGPSYEQYF
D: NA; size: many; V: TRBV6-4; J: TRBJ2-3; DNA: TGTGCCAGCAGTGGAGGGACTAGCACAGATACGCAGTATTTT; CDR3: CASSGGTSTDTQYF
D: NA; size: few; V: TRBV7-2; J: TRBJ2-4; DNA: TGTGCCAGCAGCTTACTAGCCAAAAACATTCAGTACTTC; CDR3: CASSLLAKNIQYF
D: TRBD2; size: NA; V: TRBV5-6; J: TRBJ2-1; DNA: TGTGCCAGCAGTCCGGGGGGGCTGGATGAGCAGTTCTTC; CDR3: CASSPGGLDEQFF
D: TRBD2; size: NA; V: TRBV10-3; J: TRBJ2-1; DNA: TGTGCCATCAGTACGGGACTAGCGGGGGGGGTTTCCTACAATGAGCAGTTCTTC; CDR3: CAISTGLAGGVSYNEQFF
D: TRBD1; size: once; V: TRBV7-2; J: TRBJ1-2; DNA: TGTGCCAGCAGCTTCCGGACAGGGGGTGGCTACACCTTC; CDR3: CASSFRTGGGYTF
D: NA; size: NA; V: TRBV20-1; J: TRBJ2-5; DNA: TGCAGTGCTAGAGATTCGGCAGCCATCCAAGAGACCCAGTACTTC; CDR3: CSARDSAAIQETQYF
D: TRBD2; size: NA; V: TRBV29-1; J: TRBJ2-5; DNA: TGCAGCGTTTCTGGTGGACTAGTCATGGAGACCCAGTACTTC; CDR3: CSVSGGLVMETQYF
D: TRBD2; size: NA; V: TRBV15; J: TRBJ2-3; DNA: TGTGCCACCAGGGTAACTAGCGGGAGGGCCGTTCGCACAGATACGCAGTATTTT; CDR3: CATRVTSGRAVRTDTQYF
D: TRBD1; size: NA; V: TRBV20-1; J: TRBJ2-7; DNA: TGCAGTGCTAGACGGACAGGGATTCTATCCCCCGAGCAGTACTTC; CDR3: CSARRTGILSPEQYF
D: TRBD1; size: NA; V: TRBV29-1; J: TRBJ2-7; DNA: TGCAGCGGCACCGGGACAGGGCAGAGCGAGCAGTACTTC; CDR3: CSGTGTGQSEQYF